This paragraph reports one T cell receptor beta chain. Its antigen is not identified. Germline and junction disagree at one end, which may indicate a read error. The data were obtained in a study of tumor-infiltrating lymphocytes in primary liver carcinoma. From unsorted bulk tissue weighing roughly 18-31 mg, DNA and RNA were co-extracted. Study findings and constraints: Only about 7-25% of top clones were detected in each of the five tumor regions.

Total RNA amounting to around 530 ng was the source from which TCR beta cDNA was made with a constant-region primer. The TCR beta library was amplified through three nested multiplex PCR rounds in a modified ARM-PCR procedure. The two initial PCR rounds, about 9 cycles each, used TRBV1-TRBV30 forward and C-beta reverse primers. TCRdb reanalysed the multiplex PCR reads using MiXCR and keeps one entry per CDR3 protein. The data show 40,000 to 55,000 distinct CDR3 sequences, 60% to 85% seen once. The CDR3 has 11 residues. V and J are TRBV12-3 or TRBV12-4 and TRBJ2-7; D is unclear. Sequencing input: liver tumor tissue from sampling region 5. Subset given: tumor region T5, tumor centre. The receptor was derived from a man in his forties with primary liver carcinoma and hepatitis B virus infection. In nucleotides, the CDR3 is TGTGTCAGCAGCAACAGCTACGAACAGTACTTC. As protein: CVSSNSYEQYF.